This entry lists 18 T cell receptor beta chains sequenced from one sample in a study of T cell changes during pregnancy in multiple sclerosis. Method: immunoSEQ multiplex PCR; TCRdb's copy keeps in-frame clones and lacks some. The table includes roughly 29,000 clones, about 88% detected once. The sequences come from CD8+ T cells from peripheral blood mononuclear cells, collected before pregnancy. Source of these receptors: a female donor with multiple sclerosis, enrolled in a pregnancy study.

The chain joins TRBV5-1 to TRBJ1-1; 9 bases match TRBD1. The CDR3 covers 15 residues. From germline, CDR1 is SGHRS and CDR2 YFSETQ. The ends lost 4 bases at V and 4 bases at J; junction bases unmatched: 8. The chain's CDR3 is CASSPGQGTGTEAFF. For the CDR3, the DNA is TGCGCCAGCAGCCCGGGACAGGGTACAGGCACTGAAGCTTTCTTT.

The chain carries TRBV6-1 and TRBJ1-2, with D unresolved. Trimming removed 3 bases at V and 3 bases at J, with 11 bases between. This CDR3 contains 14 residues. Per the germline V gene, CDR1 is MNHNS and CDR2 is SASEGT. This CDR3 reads CASSDLAEYYGYTF. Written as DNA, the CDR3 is TGTGCCAGCAGTGATTTGGCGGAATACTATGGCTACACCTTC.

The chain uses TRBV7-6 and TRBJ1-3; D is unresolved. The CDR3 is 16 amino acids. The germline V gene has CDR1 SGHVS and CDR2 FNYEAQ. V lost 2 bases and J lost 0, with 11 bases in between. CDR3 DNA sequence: TGTGCCAGCAGCTTATTCGGACGGGACTCTGGAAACACCATATATTTT. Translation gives CASSLFGRDSGNTIYF.

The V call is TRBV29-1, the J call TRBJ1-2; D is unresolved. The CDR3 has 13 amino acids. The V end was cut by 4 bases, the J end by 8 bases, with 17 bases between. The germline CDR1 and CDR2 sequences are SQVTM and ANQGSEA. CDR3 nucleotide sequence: TGCAGCGTTGTGTTGCCGGGGTATGAGGGCTACACCTTC. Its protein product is CSVVLPGYEGYTF.

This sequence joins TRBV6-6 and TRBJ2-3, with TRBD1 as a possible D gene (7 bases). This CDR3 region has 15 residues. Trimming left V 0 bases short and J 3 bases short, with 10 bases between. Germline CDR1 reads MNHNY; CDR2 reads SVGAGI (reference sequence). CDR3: CASSYSAGGTDTQYF. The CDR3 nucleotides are TGTGCCAGCAGTTACTCGGCAGGGGGGACAGATACGCAGTATTTT.

The CDR3 loop reads CASGAGLAGSYEQYF. CDR3 DNA: TGTGCCAGCGGGGCGGGACTAGCGGGTTCCTACGAGCAGTACTTC. The V call is TRBV4-2, the J call TRBJ2-7, with 12 bases aligning to TRBD2. Germline trimming cut 8 bases from V and 1 base from J; bases unmatched to any gene: 6. CDR1 is LGHNA, CDR2 YNFKEQ, per germline. The CDR3 sequence is 15 residues long.

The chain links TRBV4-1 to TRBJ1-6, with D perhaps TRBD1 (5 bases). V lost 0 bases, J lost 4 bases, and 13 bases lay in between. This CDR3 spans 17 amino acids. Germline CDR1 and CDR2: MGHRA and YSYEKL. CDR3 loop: CASSQEEGPVYNSPLHF. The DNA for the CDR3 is TGCGCCAGCAGCCAAGAGGAGGGGCCCGTGTATAATTCACCCCTCCACTTT.

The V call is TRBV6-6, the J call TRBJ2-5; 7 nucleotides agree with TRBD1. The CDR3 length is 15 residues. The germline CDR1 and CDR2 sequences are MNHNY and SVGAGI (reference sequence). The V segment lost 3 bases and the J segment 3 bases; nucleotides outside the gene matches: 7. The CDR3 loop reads CASSYPGQSKETQYF. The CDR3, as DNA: TGTGCCAGCAGTTATCCGGGACAGTCGAAAGAGACCCAGTACTTC.

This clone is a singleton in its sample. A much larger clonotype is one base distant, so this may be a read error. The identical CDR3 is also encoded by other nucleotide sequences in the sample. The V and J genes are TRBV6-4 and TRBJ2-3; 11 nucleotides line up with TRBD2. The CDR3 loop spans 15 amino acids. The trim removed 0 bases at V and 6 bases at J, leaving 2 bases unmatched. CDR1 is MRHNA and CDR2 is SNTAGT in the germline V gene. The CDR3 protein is CASSDSSGGADTQYF. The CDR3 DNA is TGTGCCAGCAGTGACTCTAGCGGGGGGGCGGATACGCAGTATTTT.

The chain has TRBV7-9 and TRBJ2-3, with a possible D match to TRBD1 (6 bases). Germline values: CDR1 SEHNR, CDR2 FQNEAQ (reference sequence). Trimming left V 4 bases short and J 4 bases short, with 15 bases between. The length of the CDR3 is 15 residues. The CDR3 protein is CASSSFTGLADTQYF. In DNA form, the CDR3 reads TGTGCCAGCAGCTCTTTTACAGGGTTAGCAGATACGCAGTATTTT.

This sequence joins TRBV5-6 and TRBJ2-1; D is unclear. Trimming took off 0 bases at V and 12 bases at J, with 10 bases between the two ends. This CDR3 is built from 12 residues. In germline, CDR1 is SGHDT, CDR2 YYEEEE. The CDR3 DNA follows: TGTGCCAGCAGCTTGGTCGCAGGCCTGCAGTTCTTC. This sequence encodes CASSLVAGLQFF.

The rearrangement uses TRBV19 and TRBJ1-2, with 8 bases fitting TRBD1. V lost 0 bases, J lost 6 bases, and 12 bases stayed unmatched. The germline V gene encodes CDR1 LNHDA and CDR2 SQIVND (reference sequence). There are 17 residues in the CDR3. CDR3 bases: TGTGCCAGTAGTATAGATGTGGTGCCAGGGGGCTTGGATGGCTACACCTTC. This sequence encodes CASSIDVVPGGLDGYTF.

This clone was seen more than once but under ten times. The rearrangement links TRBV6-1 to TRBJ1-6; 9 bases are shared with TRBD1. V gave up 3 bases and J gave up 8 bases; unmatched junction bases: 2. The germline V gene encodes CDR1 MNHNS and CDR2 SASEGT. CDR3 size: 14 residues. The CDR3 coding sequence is TGTGCCAGCAGTGAGACAGGGGGGCATTCACCCCTCCACTTT. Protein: CASSETGGHSPLHF.

As DNA, the CDR3 is TGTGCCAGCAGCAACCCGGGGATGAACACTGAAGCTTTCTTT. Translated: CASSNPGMNTEAFF. This chain joins TRBV5-4 and TRBJ1-1; no firm D call. With 4 bases removed from V and 0 bases from J, the gap between germline ends came to 10 bases. This CDR3 has 14 residues. The germline V gene encodes CDR1 SGHNT and CDR2 YYREEE (reference sequence).

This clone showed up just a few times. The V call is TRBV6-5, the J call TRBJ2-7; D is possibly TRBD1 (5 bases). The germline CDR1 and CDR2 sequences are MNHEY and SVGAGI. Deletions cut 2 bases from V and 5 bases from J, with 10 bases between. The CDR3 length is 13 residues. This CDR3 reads CASSYRQFHEQYF. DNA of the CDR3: TGTGCCAGCAGTTACAGACAGTTCCACGAGCAGTACTTC.

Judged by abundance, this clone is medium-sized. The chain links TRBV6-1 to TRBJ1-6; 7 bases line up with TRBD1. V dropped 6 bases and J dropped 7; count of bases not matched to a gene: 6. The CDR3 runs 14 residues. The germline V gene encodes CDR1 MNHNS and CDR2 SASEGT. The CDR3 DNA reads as TGTGCCAGCAGCAGTACAGGGGAGAATTCACCCCTCCACTTT. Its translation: CASSSTGENSPLHF.

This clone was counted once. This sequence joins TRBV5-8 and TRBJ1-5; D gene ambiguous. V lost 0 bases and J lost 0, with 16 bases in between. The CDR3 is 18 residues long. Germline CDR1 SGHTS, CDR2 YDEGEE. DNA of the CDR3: TGTGCCAGCAGCTTGGGTTACGGGGTGACCGTTAGCAATCAGCCCCAGCATTTT. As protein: CASSLGYGVTVSNQPQHF.

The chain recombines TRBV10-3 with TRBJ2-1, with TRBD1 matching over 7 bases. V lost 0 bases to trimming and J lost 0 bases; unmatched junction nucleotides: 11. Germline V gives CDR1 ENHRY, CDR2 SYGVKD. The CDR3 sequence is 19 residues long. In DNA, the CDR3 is TGTGCCATCAGTGAGTCTAGGACAGGCAATGCCGGCTCCTACAATGAGCAGTTCTTC. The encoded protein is CAISESRTGNAGSYNEQFF.